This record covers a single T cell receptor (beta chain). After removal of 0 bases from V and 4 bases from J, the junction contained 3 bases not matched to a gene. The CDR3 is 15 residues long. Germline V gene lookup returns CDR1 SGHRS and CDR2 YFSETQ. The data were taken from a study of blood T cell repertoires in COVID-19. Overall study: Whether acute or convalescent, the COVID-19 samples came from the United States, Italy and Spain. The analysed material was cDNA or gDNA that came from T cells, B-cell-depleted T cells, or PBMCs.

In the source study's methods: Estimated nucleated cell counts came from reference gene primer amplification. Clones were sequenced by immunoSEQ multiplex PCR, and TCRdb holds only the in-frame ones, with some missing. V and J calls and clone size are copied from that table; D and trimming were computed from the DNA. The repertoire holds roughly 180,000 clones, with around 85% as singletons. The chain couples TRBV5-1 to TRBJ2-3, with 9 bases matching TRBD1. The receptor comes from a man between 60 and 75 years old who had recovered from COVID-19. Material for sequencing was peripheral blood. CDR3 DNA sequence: TGCGCCAGCAGCTTGGAACGGACAGGGGCAGATACGCAGTATTTT. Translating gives CASSLERTGADTQYF. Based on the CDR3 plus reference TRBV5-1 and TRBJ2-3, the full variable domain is KAGVTQTPRYLIKTRGQQVTLSCSPISGHRSVSWYQQTPGQGLQFLFEYFSETQRNKGNFPGRFSGRQFSNSRSEMNVSTLELGDSALYLCASSLERTGADTQYFGPGTRLTVL.